This T cell receptor beta chain was sequenced during a study of T cells in Graves' hyperthyroidism and ophthalmopathy. On the study more broadly: Peripheral blood collection took place at initial diagnosis, before any treatment. Study results and limitations: Most thyroid clonotypes expanded above 0.001 appeared in blood too.

Losses at the gene ends were 0 bases for V and 2 bases for J; bases not matched to a gene: 6. The CDR3 consists of 16 residues. Germline assignment: CDR1 LNHDA and CDR2 SQIVND (reference sequence). This clonotype has at least ten counts. Its antigen is as yet unknown. TCR beta CDR3 regions were amplified from RNA transcripts. HTBI primers were employed in a first-round RT-PCR of the TCR CDR3. Each CDR3 protein gets one entry after TCRdb re-called the multiplex PCR reads with MiXCR. The data contain 600,000 to 800,000 distinct CDR3 sequences, 30% to 40% of them singletons. This receptor was obtained from a woman aged 40 to 49 with Graves' hyperthyroidism. The sequencing sample was made of blood. The rearrangement uses TRBV19 and TRBJ2-5; 7 positions agree with TRBD1. The CDR3 reads CASSIERRQGQETQYF. DNA for the CDR3: TGTGCCAGTAGTATAGAACGGAGACAGGGACAAGAGACCCAGTACTTC.